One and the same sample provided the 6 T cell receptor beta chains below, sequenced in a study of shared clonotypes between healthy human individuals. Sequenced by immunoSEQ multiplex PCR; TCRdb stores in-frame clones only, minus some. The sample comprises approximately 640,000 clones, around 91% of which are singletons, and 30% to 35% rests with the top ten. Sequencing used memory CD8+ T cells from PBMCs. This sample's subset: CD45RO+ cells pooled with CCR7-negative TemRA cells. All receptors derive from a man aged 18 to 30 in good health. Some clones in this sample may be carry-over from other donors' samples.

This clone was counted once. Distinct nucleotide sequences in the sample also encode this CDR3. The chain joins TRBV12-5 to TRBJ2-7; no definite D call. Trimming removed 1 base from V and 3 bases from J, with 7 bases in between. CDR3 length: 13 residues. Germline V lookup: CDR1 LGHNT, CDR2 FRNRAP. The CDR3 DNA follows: TGTGCTAGTGGTTTGGGCCGCGGCTACGAGCAGTACTTC. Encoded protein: CASGLGRGYEQYF.

The CDR3 DNA follows: TGTGCCACCAGCAGAGGGAGCGGAACCTACGAGCAGTACTTC. It translates to CATSRGSGTYEQYF. This chain joins TRBV15 and TRBJ2-7; a possible D gene is TRBD2 (5 bases). Trimming cost V 1 base and J 2 bases, with 9 bases left between them. CDR1 and CDR2 (germline): LNHNV, YYDKDF (reference sequence). This CDR3 comprises 14 residues.

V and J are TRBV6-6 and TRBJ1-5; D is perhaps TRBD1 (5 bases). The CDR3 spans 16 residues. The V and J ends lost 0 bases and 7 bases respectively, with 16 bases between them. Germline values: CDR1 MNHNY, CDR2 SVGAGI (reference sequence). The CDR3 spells CASSYSMAGSGQPQHF. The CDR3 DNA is TGTGCCAGCAGTTACTCGATGGCAGGGTCGGGCCAGCCCCAGCATTTT.

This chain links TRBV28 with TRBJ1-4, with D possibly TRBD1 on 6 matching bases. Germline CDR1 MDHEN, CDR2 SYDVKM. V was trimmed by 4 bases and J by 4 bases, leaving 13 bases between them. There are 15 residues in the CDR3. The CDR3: CASSSHRDFNEKLFF. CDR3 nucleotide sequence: TGTGCCAGCAGTTCCCACAGGGATTTTAATGAAAAACTGTTTTTT.

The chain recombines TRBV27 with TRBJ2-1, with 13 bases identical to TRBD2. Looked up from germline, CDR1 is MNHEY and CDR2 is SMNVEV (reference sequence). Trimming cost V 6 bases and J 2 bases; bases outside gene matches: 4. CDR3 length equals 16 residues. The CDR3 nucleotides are TGTGCCAGCAGAAAACTAGCGGGAGGGCCCTACAATGAGCAGTTCTTC. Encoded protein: CASRKLAGGPYNEQFF.

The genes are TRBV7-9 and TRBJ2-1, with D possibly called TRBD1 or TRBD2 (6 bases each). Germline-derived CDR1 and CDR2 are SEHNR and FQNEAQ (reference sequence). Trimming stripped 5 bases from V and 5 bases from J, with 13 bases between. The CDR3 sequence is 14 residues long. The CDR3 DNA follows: TGTGCCAGCAGCCAGGGGCCGGGGGACAATGAGCAGTTCTTC. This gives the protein CASSQGPGDNEQFF.